The present TCR beta chain was sequenced within a study of cytomegalovirus exposure and HLA in healthy donors. The PCR had 60 Vbeta and 13 Jbeta primers. The repertoire was sequenced with immunoSEQ multiplex PCR; TCRdb's copy has only in-frame clones and lacks some. Its clone listing holds 200,000 to 250,000 clones. Study-wide points: Among the most significant clusters, several appeared linked to common viral pathogens in a later analysis.

Worth noting for this clone: Antigen specificity is unknown.

CDR1 is KGHSH, CDR2 LQKENI, per germline. With V trimmed by 0 bases and J by 0 bases, 4 bases remained unmatched. The CDR3 covers 16 residues. The clonotype comes from a woman in her 30s in good health and CMV-seropositive. This chain connects TRBV18 to TRBJ1-1, with 7 bases aligning to TRBD1. Sequencing input: PBMCs. The CDR3 loop reads CASSPPGTDMNTEAFF. The CDR3 nucleotides read TGTGCCAGCTCACCACCCGGGACAGACATGAACACTGAAGCTTTCTTT.